These 27 T cell receptor beta chains originate from one sample sequenced in a study of T cell responses to AZD1222 COVID-19 vaccine. Clones were read by immunoSEQ multiplex PCR, and TCRdb kept only the in-frame ones, dropping some. This table holds about 150,000 clones, approximately 91% found once. Sequenced material: peripheral blood, taken 28 days after the second AZD1222 dose. These receptors all come from an adult who received the AZD1222 COVID-19 vaccine.

The chain uses TRBV3-1 (or the pseudogene TRBV3-2) and TRBJ2-3, with D possibly being TRBD1 (8 bases). This CDR3 region has 16 residues. Trimming cost V 7 bases and J 1 base, with 18 bases left between them. In germline, CDR1 is LGHDT, CDR2 YNNKEL (reference sequence). The CDR3 sequence: CASTQGAGDRTDTQYF. For the CDR3, the DNA is TGTGCCAGCACCCAGGGGGCGGGAGATCGCACAGATACGCAGTATTTT.

As concerns this clone: At one of its ends the junction is not consistent with the germline gene, which may arise from a read error. The chain links TRBV15 to TRBJ2-7; D is uncertain. In germline, CDR1 is LNHNV, CDR2 YYDKDF (reference sequence). The CDR3 extends over 14 amino acids. DNA of the CDR3: TGTGCCACAGGAAGGACCATATCTTACTACGGGCAGTACTTC. Translating gives CATGRTISYYGQYF. Full variable domain (missing parts from reference TRBV15 and TRBJ2-7): DAMVIQNPRYQVTQFGKPVTLSCSQTLNHNVMYWYQQKSSQAPKLLFHYYDKDFNNEADTPDNFQSRRPNTSFCFLDIRSPGLGDTAMYLCATGRTISYYGQYFGPGTRLTVT.

This chain connects TRBV10-3 to TRBJ1-1; the match to TRBD1 covers 7 bases. This CDR3 has 14 residues. The trim removed 10 bases at V and 2 bases at J, leaving 10 bases unmatched. From germline, CDR1 is ENHRY and CDR2 SYGVKD. The CDR3, as DNA: TGTGCCACCTGGACAGGAACGTATAACACTGAAGCTTTCTTT. It translates to CATWTGTYNTEAFF.

The genes are TRBV6-5 and TRBJ2-7; the D call may be TRBD1 or TRBD2 (6 bases each). Germline-derived CDR1 and CDR2 are MNHEY and SVGAGI. This CDR3 has 14 amino acids. The V gene lost 7 bases and the J gene lost 3 bases, with 16 bases spanning the gap. The CDR3 nucleotides are TGTGCCAGCATCCTCGGGGGCCACCTCTACGAGCAGTACTTC. Translation gives CASILGGHLYEQYF.

The CDR3 reads CASSLEGNTDTQYF. As DNA, the CDR3 is TGTGCCAGCAGCTTAGAGGGGAACACAGATACGCAGTATTTT. The chain joins TRBV11-2 to TRBJ2-3; D ambiguous. This CDR3 region has 14 residues. V gave up 0 bases and J gave up 2 bases, with 6 bases separating them. Germline V gene data show CDR1 as SGHAT and CDR2 as FQNNGV.

The chain couples TRBV24-1 to TRBJ2-5; TRBD2 matches at 7 bases. The ends lost 4 bases at V and 7 bases at J; junction bases unmatched: 14. CDR3 length: 16 residues. Germline V gene lookup returns CDR1 KGHDR and CDR2 SFDVKD. The CDR3 DNA reads as TGTGCCACCAGTGACCCGGGTACCTCGGGGGGTTGGACCCAGTACTTC. It specifies CATSDPGTSGGWTQYF.

The chain employs TRBV7-9 and TRBJ1-3; 10 nucleotides align to TRBD1. Germline V gene lookup returns CDR1 SEHNR and CDR2 FQNEAQ (reference sequence). The CDR3 runs 16 residues. V lost 5 bases, J lost 0 bases, and 4 bases stayed unmatched. The CDR3 bases are TGTGCCAGCAGCCTGCGGACAGGGGGCTCTGGAAACACCATATATTTT. Its protein is CASSLRTGGSGNTIYF.

This clone has more than one count but fewer than ten. The gene calls are TRBV14 and TRBJ2-1; 7 nucleotides match TRBD1. With 2 bases clipped from V and 6 bases from J, the junction kept 7 bases outside the gene matches. Germline V gene data show CDR1 as SGHDN and CDR2 as FVKESK. CDR3 length equals 15 residues. Here the CDR3 DNA reads TGTGCCAGCAGCCAAAACCCGACAGGGTTCAATGAGCAGTTCTTC. Its protein is CASSQNPTGFNEQFF.

The chain has TRBV9 and TRBJ1-5; no reliable D call. Germline V gene sequence: CDR1 SGDLS, CDR2 YYNGEE. Trimming took 1 base from V and 4 from J, leaving 12 bases between them. CDR3 length: 15 residues. The CDR3, as DNA: TGTGCCAGCAGCGTATCGGACGGCATGAATCAGCCCCAGCATTTT. As protein: CASSVSDGMNQPQHF.

This clone was recorded only once. The V call is TRBV3-1 (or the pseudogene TRBV3-2), the J call TRBJ2-1; D ambiguous. The CDR3 totals 13 residues. Germline V CDR1 and CDR2: LGHDT, YNNKEL (reference sequence). The V end was cut by 0 bases, the J end by 4 bases, with 4 bases between. CDR3 sequence (DNA): TGTGCCAGCAGCCAAGACTTTTACAATGAGCAGTTCTTC. Residues: CASSQDFYNEQFF.

This chain connects TRBV19 to TRBJ1-2; D not resolved. Germline V gene data show CDR1 as LNHDA and CDR2 as SQIVND (reference sequence). This CDR3 is built from 15 residues. Trimming took 5 bases from V and 0 from J, leaving 13 bases between them. The DNA of the CDR3 is TGTGCCAGTAGTCCGGCAACAGCAGCTAACTATGGCTACACCTTC. It codes for CASSPATAANYGYTF. Variable domain in full (rest from reference TRBV19 and TRBJ1-2): DGGITQSPKYLFRKEGQNVTLSCEQNLNHDAMYWYRQDPGQGLRLIYYSQIVNDFQKGDIAEGYSVSREKKESFPLTVTSAQKNPTAFYLCASSPATAANYGYTFGSGTRLTVV.

The V call is TRBV7-9, the J call TRBJ2-3, with D possibly called TRBD1 or TRBD2 (5 bases each). The V and J ends lost 5 bases and 4 bases respectively, with 22 bases between them. This CDR3 contains 17 residues. CDR1 is SEHNR, CDR2 FQNEAQ, per germline (reference sequence). CDR3 sequence reads: CASSTYSGSGMADTQYF. CDR3 in DNA: TGTGCCAGCAGCACCTACTCGGGGTCAGGGATGGCAGATACGCAGTATTTT.

In the case of this clone: No DNA is shown, since the ends of the CDR3 on it are uncertain; the CDR3 is the one TCRdb lists. V and J are TRBV27 and TRBJ2-7; the listed D gene, TRBD2, was not tested against the DNA. Germline V gives CDR1 MNHEY, CDR2 SMNVEV (reference sequence). The CDR3 is 16 residues long, ends included. The CDR3 spells CASSLGTGLAGDEQYF.

The J gene is TRBJ1-2, the V gene TRBV5-6, with 8 bases matching TRBD1. Trimming took 4 bases from V and 2 from J; bases not matched to a gene: 10. The CDR3 is 16 residues long. CDR1 and CDR2 (germline): SGHDT, YYEEEE. The CDR3, as DNA: TGTGCCAGCAGCCCAGGTCCGGGACAGGAGAACTATGGCTACACCTTC. Protein sequence: CASSPGPGQENYGYTF.

V and J are TRBV18 and TRBJ1-1; 10 bases fit TRBD1. V was clipped by 6 bases and J by 10 bases; unmatched bases: 14. The CDR3 covers 15 residues. The germline gives CDR1 KGHSH, CDR2 LQKENI. DNA for the CDR3: TGTGCCAGCTCGTCTCAGACAGGGGGCTATGGGGTAGCTTTCTTT. Translated: CASSSQTGGYGVAFF. The variable domain in full, with the rest retrieved from reference TRBV18 and TRBJ1-1, is NAGVMQNPRHLVRRRGQEARLRCSPMKGHSHVYWYRQLPEEGLKFMVYLQKENIIDESGMPKERFSAEFPKEGPSILRIQQVVRGDSAAYFCASSSQTGGYGVAFFGQGTRLTVV.

The chain couples TRBV6-5 to TRBJ2-7; 7 bases match TRBD1. Germline lookup yields CDR1 MNHEY and CDR2 SVGAGI. V dropped 5 bases and J dropped 4; count of bases not matched to a gene: 2. The CDR3 extends over 12 amino acids. Here the CDR3 reads CASSRQGYEQYF. The CDR3 bases are TGTGCCAGCAGTCGACAGGGTTACGAGCAGTACTTC.

CDR3 region: CASSYSPDRVYEQYF. Here the CDR3 DNA reads TGTGCCAGCAGTTACTCCCCCGACAGGGTCTACGAGCAGTACTTC. The chain joins TRBV6-2 or TRBV6-3 to TRBJ2-7; 7 bases are shared with TRBD1. Germline assignment: CDR1 MNHEY and CDR2 SVGEGT. Trimming cost V 0 bases and J 3 bases; bases outside gene matches: 5. The CDR3 has 15 amino acids.

This sequence joins TRBV18 and TRBJ1-2; the match to TRBD1 covers 9 bases. The J segment lost 3 bases and the V segment lost 4 bases, leaving 3 bases of the junction unmatched. Germline V gene lookup returns CDR1 KGHSH and CDR2 LQKENI. CDR3 size: 14 residues. The CDR3 loop reads CASSLQGADYGYTF. CDR3 DNA: TGTGCCAGCTCACTACAGGGGGCCGACTATGGCTACACCTTC.

The chain links TRBV19 to TRBJ1-1, with TRBD1 matching 7 bases. The CDR3 totals 15 residues. Unmatched junction bases numbered 4, after V lost 3 bases and J lost 0 bases. The V gene's germline CDR1 is LNHDA and CDR2 SQIVND (reference sequence). Here the CDR3 DNA reads TGTGCCAGTAGTATTTCGGACAGGTTGAACACTGAAGCTTTCTTT. Translating gives CASSISDRLNTEAFF.

V usage is TRBV23-1 and J usage is TRBJ2-1; D perhaps matches TRBD2 (5 bases). TRBV23-1 is an ORF for which the function is uncertain. V was trimmed by 8 bases and J by 0 bases, leaving 11 bases between them. The CDR3 extends over 14 amino acids. CDR3 sequence reads: CASVIGSSYNEQFF. The CDR3 DNA is TGCGCCAGCGTAATAGGGAGCTCCTACAATGAGCAGTTCTTC.

The rearrangement uses TRBV7-8 and TRBJ1-3; no reliable D call. The CDR3 is made up of 14 amino acids. V was shortened by 4 bases and J by 2 bases, with 9 bases between the two germline ends. CDR1 and CDR2 (germline): SGHVS, FQNEAQ. The CDR3 DNA follows: TGTGCCAGCAGCTGGGCTACTACTGGAAACACCATATATTTT. This encodes CASSWATTGNTIYF.

The rearrangement joins TRBV4-2 to TRBJ2-7; D unresolved. Germline-derived CDR1 and CDR2 are LGHNA and YNFKEQ. V gave up 1 base and J gave up 2 bases, with 9 bases separating them. The CDR3 length is 14 residues. The CDR3 bases are TGTGCCAGCAGCCAAGCGATAGCCACCTACGAGCAGTACTTC. Translation: CASSQAIATYEQYF.

The CDR3 loop is CAINQGLQETQYF. The CDR3 DNA follows: TGTGCCATCAATCAGGGACTTCAAGAGACCCAGTACTTC. The chain joins TRBV10-3 to TRBJ2-5; perhaps TRBD2 as D (6 bases). The CDR3 has 13 amino acids. V was pared by 7 bases and J by 2 bases, with 11 bases between. In germline, CDR1 is ENHRY, CDR2 SYGVKD.

V gene TRBV15 combines with J gene TRBJ2-7; 7 bases fit TRBD2. Trimming at V came to 1 base and at J to 2 bases, leaving 5 bases not matched to a gene. Germline V CDR1 and CDR2: LNHNV, YYDKDF (reference sequence). The CDR3 totals 15 residues. CDR3 region: CATSRAGGGTYEQYF. The CDR3 nucleotides read TGTGCCACCAGCAGAGCCGGCGGGGGAACCTACGAGCAGTACTTC.

The rearrangement links TRBV7-8 to TRBJ2-3; D might be TRBD2 (7 bases). This CDR3 has 14 amino acids. Per the germline V gene, CDR1 is SGHVS and CDR2 is FQNEAQ. Trimming cost V 1 base and J 4 bases, with 9 bases left between them. Here the CDR3 DNA reads TGTGCCAGCAGCTTAGTCGGGGGGCCAGATACGCAGTATTTT. It specifies CASSLVGGPDTQYF.

This clone was counted once. This chain connects TRBV5-1 to TRBJ2-7; D possibly corresponds to TRBD1 (5 bases). CDR1 and CDR2 from the germline V gene are SGHRS and YFSETQ. The V and J ends lost 6 bases and 4 bases respectively, with 11 bases between them. The CDR3 is made up of 12 amino acids. The CDR3 coding sequence is TGCGCCAGCACCGATCAGGGATACGAGCAGTACTTC. This codes for CASTDQGYEQYF.

This chain uses TRBV9 with TRBJ2-5; no definite D call. CDR3 length: 15 amino acids. Germline assignment: CDR1 SGDLS and CDR2 YYNGEE. V gave up 0 bases and J gave up 5 bases, with 14 bases separating them. CDR3 protein: CASSVGLALGETQYF. In nucleotides, the CDR3 is TGTGCCAGCAGCGTAGGTCTTGCTTTGGGGGAGACCCAGTACTTC.